This TCR beta chain was found in a study of human T cells and chemical hapten exposure. Study details: 2% DPC applied to a 2 cm by 2 cm arm area sensitized donors.

TCRdb recomputed calls from the RACE reads with MiXCR, one row per CDR3 protein. The sample holds approximately 350,000 distinct CDR3 sequences, about 6% seen once. V was trimmed by 10 bases and J by 3 bases, leaving 9 bases between them. Germline CDR1 and CDR2: MDHEN and SYDVKM. The CDR3 runs to 11 residues. This clonotype was counted only a few times. Time point here: patch test 2, 6 weeks after DPC sensitization. Treatment described: therapeutic diphenylcyclopropenone sensitization with weekly scalp DPC. The study drew its donors from alopecia patients who were 18 to 70 years old and suitable for DPC. The template was total RNA from unfractionated whole blood.

This specimen was whole blood, taken in connection with sensitization to the hapten diphenylcyclopropenone (DPC). The receptor was derived from a woman younger than 30 with alopecia areata. Some clones in this sample may be carry-over from other donors' samples. The V gene is TRBV28, the J gene TRBJ1-1; D is possibly TRBD1 (5 bases). The CDR3 protein is CAIRGYTEAFF. The CDR3 DNA reads TGTGCCATAAGGGGTTACACTGAAGCTTTCTTT.